This TCR beta chain is from a study of vaccination and CD4 T cells after COVID-19. Study in general: Taking of post-vaccine samples occurred a median approximately 72 days after dose two (range 14 to 241).

The Oncomine TCR Beta short-read assay was applied to DNA of cultured CD4+ T cells. Cultured CD4+ T cells were the source of extracted genomic DNA. One entry per CDR3 protein, called by TCRdb with MiXCR from the PCR reads. Of about 6,900 distinct CDR3 sequences in the sample, over 20% were seen once. As to treatment: roughly ten-day PBMC culture with coronavirus spike peptide pools or control peptides (ViraFEST assay). The collection of CD4+ T cells from the unexposed donor took place before the COVID-19 pandemic (2011-2018). The CDR3 length is 14 residues. CDR1 and CDR2 from the germline V gene are MNHEY and SVGAGI. V shed 2 bases, J shed 4 bases, and the junction held 5 bases outside the gene matches. This clonotype was found a few times. Its antigen is not identified. Overall study results and limits: Counts of SARS-CoV-2-reactive clonotypes had a median that went from approximately 21 to 40, a nonsignificant change.

The clonotype originates from a human donor in good health. The source material was CD4+ T cells from blood, cultured in vitro. The rearrangement joins TRBV6-5 to TRBJ2-7, with 7 bases identical to TRBD1. CDR3 loop: CASSYDRVRYEQYF. CDR3 nucleotides: TGTGCCAGCAGTTACGACAGGGTTAGATACGAGCAGTACTTC.